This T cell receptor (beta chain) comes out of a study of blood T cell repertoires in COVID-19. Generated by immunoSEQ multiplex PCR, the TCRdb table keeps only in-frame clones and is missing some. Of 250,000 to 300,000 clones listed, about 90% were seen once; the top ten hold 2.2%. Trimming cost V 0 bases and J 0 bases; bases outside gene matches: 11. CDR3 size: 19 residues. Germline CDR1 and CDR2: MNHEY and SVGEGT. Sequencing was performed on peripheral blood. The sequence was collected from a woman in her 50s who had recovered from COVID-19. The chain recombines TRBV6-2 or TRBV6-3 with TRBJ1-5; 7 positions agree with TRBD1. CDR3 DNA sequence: TGTGCCAGCAGTTACTCGGGGACAGCGGACCGATTTAGCAATCAGCCCCAGCATTTT. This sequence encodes CASSYSGTADRFSNQPQHF.